The rows below give T cell receptor beta chains drawn from one sample of a study of shared clonotypes between healthy human individuals. TCRdb's table, derived via immunoSEQ multiplex PCR, lists solely in-frame clones and lacks some. The table has around 2.1 million clones, around 93% seen once. Sequences were obtained from naive CD8+ T cells from PBMCs. The receptors originated from a man aged 18 to 29 in good health. Some clones in this sample may be carry-over from other donors' samples. CDR3s include the opening cysteine and the closing phenylalanine or tryptophan. Each record gives: J gene, V gene, CDR3 length, CDR3 protein.

TRBJ2-6	TRBV7-9	16	CASSGYSDPGANVLTF
TRBJ2-7	TRBV29-1	15	CSVDISGKSSYEQYF
TRBJ1-1	TRBV19	16	CASSTPSPGAGTEAFF
TRBJ2-7	TRBV27	12	CASSELGNEQYF
TRBJ1-5	TRBV7-6	13	CASTPQGPRPQHF
TRBJ2-7	TRBV27	14	CASSFIGGSYEQYF
TRBJ1-1	TRBV5-4	14	CASSLDSHQVEAFF
TRBJ1-1	TRBV6-1	14	CASSEVGSNTEAFF
TRBJ1-1	TRBV9	16	CASSALFRTGAAEAFF
TRBJ1-2	TRBV11-2	14	CASSLGRGPYGYTF
TRBJ2-5	TRBV28	17	CASSFWLRAPGQETQYF
TRBJ2-7	TRBV4-1	16	CASSQTPGVQIYEQYF
TRBJ1-3	TRBV30	17	CAWTFGQGARYGNTIYF
TRBJ2-3	TRBV5-1	16	CASSEPLAGRTDTQYF
TRBJ2-7	TRBV10-3	11	CAISELYEQYF
TRBJ2-6	TRBV9	16	CASSGWTDSGANVLTF
TRBJ2-1	TRBV7-9	11	CASSVTDEQFF
TRBJ2-3	TRBV27	15	CASSLLGGGVDTQYF
TRBJ1-5	TRBV10-3	14	CAISEWGGNQPQHF
TRBJ2-7	TRBV11-3	15	CASSLGTGTLFEQYF
TRBJ2-3	TRBV27	15	CASSPLAGVTDTQYF
TRBJ2-5	TRBV7-8	15	CASSARQGFAETQYF
TRBJ2-7	TRBV19	16	CASSSLDSSLHYEQYF
TRBJ2-3	TRBV7-3	11	CASSSGGSKYF
TRBJ2-7	TRBV27	16	CASSPQLLGPLYEQYF
TRBJ2-7	TRBV28	15	CASSETSGSSYEQYF
TRBJ2-3	TRBV27	17	CASTLLLAGGPSDTQYF
TRBJ1-2	TRBV27	16	CASSSVQTTGDYGYTF
TRBJ2-7	TRBV7-6	17	CASSITPGQGASYEQYF
TRBJ2-7	TRBV28	13	CASTIGGGPEQYF
TRBJ2-7	TRBV7-8	20	CASSLQFWDGGTSEPDEQYF
TRBJ2-1	TRBV18	15	CASSSDRDSLNEQFF
TRBJ1-3	TRBV19	17	CASSPLLRLTDGNTIYF
TRBJ2-3	TRBV28	14	CASSLWSLADTQYF
TRBJ2-1	TRBV29-1	16	CSVAFLESAWGNEQFF
TRBJ2-2	TRBV30	13	CAWRGGYGGELFF
TRBJ1-1	TRBV30	13	CASGPAMNTEAFF
TRBJ1-2	TRBV29-1	14	CSVETGSTDYGYTF